This T cell receptor (beta chain) was sequenced during a study of T cell clonotyping in hematopoietic cell transplantation. Across the whole study: Cytoreduction preceded collection of pretransplant recipient samples.

Assay: immunoSEQ multiplex PCR; the TCRdb copy retains only in-frame clones and omits some. The table includes over 10,000 clones, over 70% detected once. Time point in this sample: recipient sample about 28 days before transplant, after cytoreduction. Samples: about 28 days before transplant, then days 30, 100 and 180 after. In this sample, this clone turned up once. Its target is not known. Overall study findings and caveats: Higher Inverse Simpson Index values in graft donor and pretransplant recipient predicted broader posttransplant TCR diversity. After transplant, recipient diversity fell while pathologically expanded clonotypes grew through day 180.

Germline CDR1 reads MNHNY; CDR2 reads SVGAGI (reference sequence). The V gene lost 7 bases and the J gene lost 4 bases, with 14 bases spanning the gap. There are 15 residues in the CDR3. Sequenced here: peripheral blood mononuclear cells, sampled before stem cell transplant. The sequence came from a man between 60 and 75 years old with acute myeloid leukemia. Some clones in this sample may be carry-over from other donors' samples. The rearrangement uses TRBV6-6 and TRBJ1-6, with unresolved D. CDR3 region: CASTLLAVYNSPLHF. The CDR3 nucleotides read TGTGCCAGCACCTTACTCGCCGTATATAATTCACCCCTCCACTTT.